The 3 T cell receptor beta chains listed next were all sequenced from one sample in a study of post-analysis software for immune sequencing data. Whole-study results and caveats: Patients used five TRBV segments, including TRBV5-6, TRBV5-1 and TRBV20-1, more often than controls.

Their antigen targets remain unknown. Prepared libraries of TCR beta cDNA carried unique molecular identifiers. TCRdb re-derived calls from the PCR reads in MiXCR, one entry per CDR3 protein. The sample records 750,000 to 950,000 distinct CDR3 sequences, roughly 46% being singletons. The sequenced material came from blood. Receptors were obtained from a girl under 18 with multiple sclerosis.

The rearrangement uses TRBV7-2 and TRBJ1-2, with a tentative D call TRBD1 (5 bases). V was pared by 5 bases and J by 1 base, with 17 bases between. CDR1 is SGHTA, CDR2 FQGNSA, per germline. CDR3 size: 16 residues. CDR3 in DNA: TGTGCCAGCAGCCCCCCTGGGGCCACTTTTAACTATGGCTACACCTTC. This sequence encodes CASSPPGATFNYGYTF.

The rearrangement joins TRBV5-1 to TRBJ2-1; 9 bases are a match to TRBD2. The CDR3 is 15 residues long. V dropped 4 bases and J dropped 5; count of bases not matched to a gene: 7. CDR1 and CDR2 (germline): SGHRS, YFSETQ. The CDR3 region is CASSISGRRDNEQFF. DNA for the CDR3: TGCGCCAGCAGCATAAGCGGGAGGAGGGACAATGAGCAGTTCTTC.

In its sample, this clonotype was seen a few times. The J gene is TRBJ2-7, the V gene TRBV15; 11 bases map to TRBD2. The CDR3 is 16 residues long. The V gene's germline CDR1 is LNHNV and CDR2 YYDKDF (reference sequence). Trimming cost V 1 base and J 3 bases; bases outside gene matches: 5. In nucleotides, the CDR3 is TGTGCCACCAGCAGAGGCGTAGCGGGAGGGTTCTACGAGCAGTACTTC. This translates into CATSRGVAGGFYEQYF.